This is a list of T cell receptor beta chains from one sample in a study of OX40 agonist ivuxolimab in advanced cancers. TCRdb keeps only in-frame clones here, not all; method: immunoSEQ multiplex PCR. Of 15,000 to 20,000 clones in the sample, 65% to 90% were seen once. The material was CD4+ or CD8+ T cells sorted from blood, obtained in a trial of the OX40 agonist ivuxolimab. These receptors were obtained from an adult with an advanced solid tumor such as melanoma, head and neck, liver or kidney cancer. Both conserved end residues are part of each CDR3. Fields, in order: J gene, V gene, CDR3 protein.

>TRBJ2-1|TRBV29-1
CSVGKGLDDNEQFF
>TRBJ2-6|TRBV7-8
CASSWGSSGANVLTF
>TRBJ1-5|TRBV6-1
CASSERGGNQPQHF
>TRBJ1-4|TRBV19
CASSVAAYATNEKLFF
>TRBJ2-1|TRBV6-1
CASYSPILGGDEQFF
>TRBJ1-5|TRBV4-2
CASSPDRGGQPQHF
>TRBJ1-1|TRBV5-6
CASSLSGYTEAFF
>TRBJ2-7|TRBV5-4
CASSRTGWVEQYF
>TRBJ2-7|TRBV5-5
CASSLDGATYEQYF
>TRBJ2-1|TRBV5-4
CASSLIGPNYNEQFF
>TRBJ2-6|TRBV19
CASRNRDRAGANVLTF
>TRBJ1-3|TRBV30
CAWSARRTGNTIYF
>TRBJ2-7|TRBV6-1
CASSWERYEQYF
>TRBJ1-1|TRBV18
CASSPRGFGGDTEAFF
>TRBJ1-6|TRBV5-6
CASSLWQGASYNSPLHF
>TRBJ2-2|TRBV2
CASGMVGTGELFF
>TRBJ2-7|TRBV11-3
CASSLGLGQGSYEQYF
>TRBJ1-6|TRBV6-5
CASSLGTQPPLHF
>TRBJ2-7|TRBV27
CASSLWGGEGEQYF
>TRBJ2-6|TRBV29-1
CSVEDLRVGANVLTF
>TRBJ2-1|TRBV7-6
CASTVGTGGAEQFF
>TRBJ2-2|TRBV6-5
CASSRLGGSTGELFF
>TRBJ1-2|TRBV7-3
CASSLNPGQGSSYTF
>TRBJ2-1|TRBV11-3
CASSPGTGNNEQFF
>TRBJ2-3|TRBV5-1
CASSLWGSTDTQYF
>TRBJ1-2|TRBV6-5
CASSYSGREGYTF
>TRBJ1-2|TRBV11-2
CASSPGGAANYGYTF
>TRBJ1-4|TRBV4-2
CASSRRPDRNEKLFF
>TRBJ2-4|TRBV6-6
CASSRDGDQKNIQYF
>TRBJ2-5|TRBV7-3
CASSLSRGPQETQYF